Listed below are T cell receptor beta chains from one sample, sequenced in a study of blood T cell repertoires in COVID-19. TCRdb's table, derived via immunoSEQ multiplex PCR, lists solely in-frame clones and lacks some. The sample contains more than 200,000 clones, 70% to 90% of which appear only once. The sequencing input was peripheral blood. All receptors come from a woman aged 45-65 years with acute or convalescent COVID-19. Each CDR3 is given with its conserved first and last residue. A D gene is named only where the DNA matches it firmly. A row's size may be missing; if present it is once, few, many or a size class.

TRBV10-3,TRBJ1-1,.,.,CAISELAGTEAFF,TGTGCCATCAGTGAGTTGGCAGGCACTGAAGCTTTCTTT
TRBV10-3,TRBJ1-1,.,.,CAISESNPDKAFF,TGTGCCATCAGTGAGTCGAATCCGGACAAAGCTTTCTTT
TRBV13,TRBJ2-1,.,TRBD2,CASSPPSGRRDEQFF,TGTGCCAGCAGCCCGCCAAGCGGGAGGAGAGATGAGCAGTTCTTC
TRBV18,TRBJ1-1,.,.,CASSPNGGTEAFF,TGTGCCAGCTCACCCAACGGAGGCACTGAAGCTTTCTTT
TRBV30,TRBJ1-5,.,TRBD1,CAWSPDRGDYSNQPQHF,TGTGCCTGGAGTCCGGACAGGGGCGATTATAGCAATCAGCCCCAGCATTTT
TRBV7-8,TRBJ2-7,.,TRBD2,CASSLEGGGARYEQYF,TGTGCCAGCAGCTTAGAAGGCGGGGGGGCCCGATACGAGCAGTACTTC
TRBV12-3/TRBV12-4,TRBJ1-2,.,.,CASSLTGAGDYTF,TGTGCCAGCAGCCTCACGGGGGCGGGAGACTACACCTTC
TRBV25-1,TRBJ2-5,.,TRBD2,CASSEGLAGPRETQYF,TGTGCCAGCAGTGAAGGGCTAGCGGGGCCTCGGGAGACCCAGTACTTC
TRBV24-1,TRBJ1-2,.,TRBD1,CATSGRDRVYGYTF,TGTGCCACCAGTGGGCGGGACAGGGTCTATGGCTACACCTTC
TRBV3-1/TRBV3-2,TRBJ2-4,.,.,CASSQPFTGTRVVQYF,TGTGCCAGCAGCCAACCATTTACCGGGACTCGTGTGGTTCAGTACTTC
TRBV30,TRBJ2-7,few,.,CAWKAGGYEQYF,TGTGCCTGGAAAGCCGGGGGCTACGAGCAGTACTTC
TRBV21-1,TRBJ1-2,.,.,CASSKLSLPNYGYTF,TGTGCCAGCAGCAAATTAAGCTTGCCTAACTATGGCTACACCTTC
TRBV30,TRBJ1-3,.,.,CAWNTGNTIYF,TGTGCCTGGAACACTGGAAACACCATATATTTT
TRBV5-5,TRBJ2-2,once,.,CASSLGTNTGELFF,TGTGCCAGCAGCTTAGGGACAAACACCGGGGAGCTGTTTTTT
TRBV7-2,TRBJ2-3,.,.,CASSLRLAGGTDTQYF,TGTGCCAGCAGCTTACGGTTAGCTGGAGGCACAGATACGCAGTATTTT
TRBV18,TRBJ2-3,once,TRBD1,CASGGTGVTDTQYF,TGTGCCAGCGGCGGGACAGGGGTGACAGATACGCAGTATTTT
TRBV30,TRBJ1-2,.,.,CAWGLRDGYTF,TGTGCCTGGGGTCTCCGTGATGGCTACACCTTC
TRBV13,TRBJ2-3,once,.,CASSPGQPKGTDTQYF,TGTGCCAGCAGTCCAGGGCAACCGAAAGGCACAGATACGCAGTATTTT
TRBV6-5,TRBJ1-5,.,.,CASRRQRNQPQHF,TGTGCCAGTAGACGACAGCGCAATCAGCCCCAGCATTTT
TRBV10-2,TRBJ2-2,.,TRBD2,CAVGLAGGELFF,TGCGCCGTCGGACTAGCCGGCGGGGAGCTGTTTTTT
TRBV4-2,TRBJ2-1,.,TRBD1,CASSPTGGSYNEQFF,TGTGCCAGCAGCCCGACAGGGGGCTCCTACAATGAGCAGTTCTTC
TRBV4-3,TRBJ1-2,.,.,CASSQEDRLDGYTF,TGCGCCAGCAGCCAAGAAGACAGGCTGGATGGCTACACCTTC
TRBV24-1,TRBJ1-5,.,.,CATSDPRQGGNQPQHF,TGTGCCACCAGTGACCCTCGGCAGGGAGGGAATCAGCCCCAGCATTTT
TRBV3-1/TRBV3-2,TRBJ1-5,.,TRBD1,CASSQDLRDRVCQPQHF,TGTGCCAGCAGCCAAGACCTCCGTGACAGGGTTTGTCAGCCCCAGCATTTT
TRBV19,TRBJ1-5,.,TRBD1,CASRDRGYQPQHF,TGTGCCAGTAGGGACAGGGGATATCAGCCCCAGCATTTT
TRBV3-1/TRBV3-2,TRBJ1-2,.,.,CASSQRADGGRVGYTF,TGTGCCAGCAGCCAAAGGGCCGACGGGGGACGGGTAGGCTACACCTTC
TRBV7-2,TRBJ2-5,.,.,CASSFDRQETQYF,TGTGCCAGCAGCTTTGACAGACAAGAGACCCAGTACTTC
TRBV7-8,TRBJ1-5,.,.,CASSPRGYSNQPQHF,TGTGCCAGCAGCCCACGGGGATATAGCAATCAGCCCCAGCATTTT
TRBV7-9,TRBJ1-1,.,.,CASSLGSTGYTEAFF,TGTGCCAGCAGCTTAGGGTCGACAGGATACACTGAAGCTTTCTTT
TRBV11-1,TRBJ1-5,few,.,CASSLGLNQPQHF,TGTGCCAGCAGCTTGGGCCTTAATCAGCCCCAGCATTTT
TRBV4-1,TRBJ1-5,.,TRBD1,CASSQAAGGIQPQHF,TGCGCCAGCAGCCAAGCCGCAGGGGGCATTCAGCCCCAGCATTTT
TRBV5-4,TRBJ2-3,once,.,CASSLAGLGTDTQYF,TGTGCCAGCAGCTTGGCCGGGTTGGGCACAGATACGCAGTATTTT
TRBV7-2,TRBJ2-1,.,.,CASSLIRGYNEQFF,TGTGCCAGCAGCTTAATAAGAGGGTACAATGAGCAGTTCTTC
TRBV3-1/TRBV3-2,TRBJ1-4,once,.,CASSQGGGDVEKLFF,TGTGCCAGCAGCCAAGGAGGGGGGGACGTCGAAAAACTGTTTTTT
TRBV5-1,TRBJ2-1,.,.,CASRGEDNEQFF,TGCGCCAGCAGAGGGGAAGACAATGAGCAGTTCTTC
TRBV18,TRBJ2-2,.,.,CASSWGDSYTGELFF,TGTGCCAGCTCCTGGGGGGATTCGTACACCGGGGAGCTGTTTTTT
TRBV15,TRBJ2-7,.,.,CATSRAGSYEQYF,TGTGCCACCAGCAGAGCAGGTTCCTACGAGCAGTACTTC
TRBV29-1,TRBJ2-3,once,.,CSVESLGGGTDTQYF,TGCAGCGTTGAGTCCCTCGGCGGGGGCACAGATACGCAGTATTTT
TRBV10-1,TRBJ1-2,once,TRBD1,CASTGTGLNGGYTF,TGCGCCAGTACCGGGACAGGGTTGAATGGGGGCTACACCTTC
TRBV11-2,TRBJ2-1,few,TRBD1,CASSGGDRGPAYNEQFF,TGTGCCAGCAGCGGAGGGGACAGGGGGCCCGCCTACAATGAGCAGTTCTTC
TRBV6-1,TRBJ1-5,.,.,CASSPWGDQPQHF,TGTGCCAGCAGTCCCTGGGGAGATCAGCCCCAGCATTTT
TRBV14,TRBJ2-7,.,TRBD2,CASSLGLADYEQYF,TGTGCCAGCAGCCTGGGACTAGCGGACTACGAGCAGTACTTC
TRBV5-1,TRBJ1-5,.,.,CASSLGVGGQQPQHF,TGCGCCAGCAGCTTGGGGGTCGGGGGGCAGCAGCCCCAGCATTTT
TRBV23-1,TRBJ2-7,.,.,CASSQIKGTSTYEQYF,TGCGCCAGCAGTCAAATTAAGGGGACAAGTACCTACGAGCAGTACTTC
TRBV6-6,TRBJ2-6,.,TRBD1,CASSETGAPANVLTF,TGTGCCAGCAGCGAAACAGGGGCTCCTGCCAACGTCCTGACTTTC
TRBV6-2/TRBV6-3,TRBJ1-3,.,.,CASSSFRQKWLNTIYF,TGTGCCAGCAGTTCGTTTCGACAGAAGTGGCTGAACACCATATATTTT
TRBV4-1,TRBJ1-2,.,.,CASSQVGRVDGYTF,TGCGCCAGCAGCCAAGTCGGGCGGGTAGATGGCTACACCTTC
TRBV6-5,TRBJ2-7,many,.,CASGQLSYEQYF,TGTGCCAGCGGGCAACTCTCCTACGAGCAGTACTTC
TRBV30,TRBJ1-3,.,TRBD1,CAWRTGPGNTIYF,TGTGCCTGGAGGACAGGGCCTGGAAACACCATATATTTT
TRBV7-2,TRBJ2-7,.,TRBD2,CASSGFGGAYEQYF,TGTGCCAGCAGCGGGTTTGGGGGGGCCTACGAGCAGTACTTC
TRBV4-1,TRBJ1-6,.,TRBD1,CASSLQPGQGPDNSPLHF,TGCGCCAGCAGCCTTCAACCGGGACAGGGACCGGATAATTCACCCCTCCACTTT
TRBV30,TRBJ2-7,few,TRBD1,CAWSAGTGVYEQYF,TGTGCCTGGAGCGCGGGGACAGGCGTGTACGAGCAGTACTTC
TRBV4-1,TRBJ2-3,.,TRBD2,CASSQDLSSGDRTDTQYF,TGCGCCAGCAGCCAAGATCTGTCTAGCGGGGACCGCACAGATACGCAGTATTTT
TRBV7-9,TRBJ2-3,.,TRBD2,CASSATSAGGDTQYF,TGTGCCAGCAGCGCGACTAGCGCTGGCGGCGATACGCAGTATTTT
TRBV23-1,TRBJ1-1,.,TRBD1,CASTLRRGRVGTEAFF,TGCGCCAGCACCCTAAGGAGGGGGCGCGTAGGCACTGAAGCTTTCTTT
TRBV6-5,TRBJ2-3,.,.,CASKQGGRTDTQYF,TGTGCCAGCAAACAGGGTGGCCGAACAGATACGCAGTATTTT